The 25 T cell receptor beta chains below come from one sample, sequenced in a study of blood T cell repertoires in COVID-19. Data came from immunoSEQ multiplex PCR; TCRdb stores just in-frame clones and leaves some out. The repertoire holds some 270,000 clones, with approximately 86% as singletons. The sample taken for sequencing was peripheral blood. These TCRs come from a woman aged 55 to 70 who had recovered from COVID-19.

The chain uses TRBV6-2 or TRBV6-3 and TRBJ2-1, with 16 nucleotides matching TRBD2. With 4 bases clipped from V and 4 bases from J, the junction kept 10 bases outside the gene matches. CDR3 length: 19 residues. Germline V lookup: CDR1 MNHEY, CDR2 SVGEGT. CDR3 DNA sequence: TGTGCCAGCAGTTCCCCACCCGGGACTAGCGGGGGGGGTTACAATGAGCAGTTCTTC. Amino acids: CASSSPPGTSGGGYNEQFF.

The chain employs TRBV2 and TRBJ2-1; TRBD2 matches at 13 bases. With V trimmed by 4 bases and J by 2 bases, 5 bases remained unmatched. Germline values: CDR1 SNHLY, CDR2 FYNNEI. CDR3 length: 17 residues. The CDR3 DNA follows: TGTGCCAGCAGTGTACTAGCGGGGGGGCCCCCCTACAATGAGCAGTTCTTC. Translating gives CASSVLAGGPPYNEQFF.

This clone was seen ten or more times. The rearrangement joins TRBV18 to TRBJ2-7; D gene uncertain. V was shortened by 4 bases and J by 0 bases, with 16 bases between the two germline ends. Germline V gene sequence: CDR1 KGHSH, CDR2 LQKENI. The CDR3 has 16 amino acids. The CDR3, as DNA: TGTGCCAGCTCACTACAGCCGAGTCAAGACTCCTACGAGCAGTACTTC. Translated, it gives CASSLQPSQDSYEQYF. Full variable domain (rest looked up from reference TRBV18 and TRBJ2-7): NAGVMQNPRHLVRRRGQEARLRCSPMKGHSHVYWYRQLPEEGLKFMVYLQKENIIDESGMPKERFSAEFPKEGPSILRIQQVVRGDSAAYFCASSLQPSQDSYEQYFGPGTRLTVT.

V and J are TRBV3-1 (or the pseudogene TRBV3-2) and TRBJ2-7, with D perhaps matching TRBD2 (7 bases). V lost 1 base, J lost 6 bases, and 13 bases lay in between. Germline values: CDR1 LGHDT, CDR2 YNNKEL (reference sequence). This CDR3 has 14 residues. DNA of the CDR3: TGTGCCAGCAGCCAAGGGGGGGGGCAGCGCGAGCAGTACTTC. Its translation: CASSQGGGQREQYF.

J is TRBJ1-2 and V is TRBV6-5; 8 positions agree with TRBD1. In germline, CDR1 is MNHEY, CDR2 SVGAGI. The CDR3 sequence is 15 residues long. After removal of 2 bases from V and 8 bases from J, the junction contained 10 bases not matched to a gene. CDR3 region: CASSYTPGGVKGYTF. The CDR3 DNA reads TGTGCCAGCAGTTACACGCCAGGGGGCGTGAAGGGCTACACCTTC.

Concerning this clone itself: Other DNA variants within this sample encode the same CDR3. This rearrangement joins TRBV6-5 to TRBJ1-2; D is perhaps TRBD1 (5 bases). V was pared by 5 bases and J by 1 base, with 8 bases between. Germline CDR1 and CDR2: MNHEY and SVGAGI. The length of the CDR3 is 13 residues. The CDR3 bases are TGTGCCAGCAGTCGCGACAGTAACTATGGCTACACCTTC. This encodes CASSRDSNYGYTF.

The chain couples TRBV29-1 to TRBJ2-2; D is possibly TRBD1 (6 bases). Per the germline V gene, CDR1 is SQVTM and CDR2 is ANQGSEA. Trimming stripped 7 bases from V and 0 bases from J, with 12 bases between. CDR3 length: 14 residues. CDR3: CSARQDANTGELFF. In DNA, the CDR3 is TGCAGCGCTAGACAGGACGCGAACACCGGGGAGCTGTTTTTT.

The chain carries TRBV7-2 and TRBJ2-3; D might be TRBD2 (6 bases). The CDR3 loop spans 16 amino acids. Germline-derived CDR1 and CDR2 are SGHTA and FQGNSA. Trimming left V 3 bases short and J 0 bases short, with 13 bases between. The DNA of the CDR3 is TGTGCCAGCAGCTTTGATTCGGGGACTAGCACAGATACGCAGTATTTT. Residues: CASSFDSGTSTDTQYF.

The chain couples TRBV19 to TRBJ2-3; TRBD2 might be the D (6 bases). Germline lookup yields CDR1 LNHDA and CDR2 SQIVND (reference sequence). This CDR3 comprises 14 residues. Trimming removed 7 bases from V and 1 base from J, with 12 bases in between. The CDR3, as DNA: TGTGCCAGTATGGAGGGAAGGGGCACAGATACGCAGTATTTT. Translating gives CASMEGRGTDTQYF.

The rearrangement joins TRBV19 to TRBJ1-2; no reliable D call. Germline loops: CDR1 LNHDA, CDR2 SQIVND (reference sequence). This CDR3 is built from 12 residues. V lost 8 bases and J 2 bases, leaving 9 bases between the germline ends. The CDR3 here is CASFSGNYGYTF. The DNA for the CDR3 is TGTGCCAGTTTCTCGGGGAACTATGGCTACACCTTC.

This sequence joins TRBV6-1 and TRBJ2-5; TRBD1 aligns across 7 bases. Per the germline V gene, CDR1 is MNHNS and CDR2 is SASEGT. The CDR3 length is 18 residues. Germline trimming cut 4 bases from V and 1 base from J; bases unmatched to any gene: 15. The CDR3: CASSGYRGPPPSQETQYF. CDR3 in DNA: TGTGCCAGCAGTGGGTACAGGGGACCCCCTCCGTCCCAAGAGACCCAGTACTTC.

The CDR3 is CASSEYKRGGLDEQFF. CDR3 in DNA: TGTGCCAGCAGTGAATATAAGCGGGGGGGCCTAGATGAGCAGTTCTTC. The chain carries TRBV25-1 and TRBJ2-1, with TRBD2 matching over 10 bases. V was clipped by 0 bases and J by 8 bases; unmatched bases: 7. CDR3 length equals 16 residues. Germline-derived CDR1 and CDR2 are MGHDK and SYGVNS.

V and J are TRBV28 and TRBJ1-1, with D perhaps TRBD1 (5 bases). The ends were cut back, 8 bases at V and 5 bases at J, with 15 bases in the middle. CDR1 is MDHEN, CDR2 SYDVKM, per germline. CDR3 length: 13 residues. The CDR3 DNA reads TGTGCCAGCCTCGGACAACTTAGGACTGAAGCTTTCTTT. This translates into CASLGQLRTEAFF.

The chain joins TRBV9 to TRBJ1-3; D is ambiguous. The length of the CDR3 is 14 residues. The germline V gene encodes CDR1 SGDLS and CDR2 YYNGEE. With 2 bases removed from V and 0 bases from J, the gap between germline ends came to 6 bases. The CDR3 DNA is TGTGCCAGCAGCGTTACCTACTCTGGAAACACCATATATTTT. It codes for CASSVTYSGNTIYF.

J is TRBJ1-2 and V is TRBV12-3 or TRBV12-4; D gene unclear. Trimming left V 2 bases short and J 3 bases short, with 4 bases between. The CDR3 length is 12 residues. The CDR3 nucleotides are TGTGCCAGCAGTTTAAGCCACTATGGCTACACCTTC. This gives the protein CASSLSHYGYTF.

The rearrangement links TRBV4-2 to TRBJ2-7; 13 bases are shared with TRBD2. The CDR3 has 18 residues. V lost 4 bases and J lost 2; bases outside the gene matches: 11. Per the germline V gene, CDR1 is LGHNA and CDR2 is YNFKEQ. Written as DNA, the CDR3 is TGTGCCAGCAGCCGAGTCCCGGGACTAGCGGGGAGAGCCTACGAGCAGTACTTC. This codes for CASSRVPGLAGRAYEQYF.

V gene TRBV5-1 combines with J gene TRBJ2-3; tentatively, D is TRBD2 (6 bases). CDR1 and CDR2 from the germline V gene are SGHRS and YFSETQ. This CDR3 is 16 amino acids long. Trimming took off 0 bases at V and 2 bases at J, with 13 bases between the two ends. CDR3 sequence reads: CASSLGLRDSTDTQYF. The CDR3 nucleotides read TGCGCCAGCAGCTTGGGCCTCAGGGACTCCACAGATACGCAGTATTTT.

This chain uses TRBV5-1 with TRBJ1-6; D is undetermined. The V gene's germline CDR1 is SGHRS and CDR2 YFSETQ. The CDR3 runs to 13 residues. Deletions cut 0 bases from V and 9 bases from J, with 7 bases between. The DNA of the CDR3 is TGCGCCAGCAGCTTGGATTTCCGTTCACCCCTCCACTTT. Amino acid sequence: CASSLDFRSPLHF.

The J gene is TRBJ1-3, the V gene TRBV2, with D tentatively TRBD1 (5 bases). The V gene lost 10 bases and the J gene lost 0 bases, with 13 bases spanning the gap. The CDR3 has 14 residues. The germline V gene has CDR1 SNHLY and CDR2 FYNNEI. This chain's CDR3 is CAMLQVYSGNTIYF. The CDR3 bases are TGTGCCATGCTACAGGTTTACTCTGGAAACACCATATATTTT.

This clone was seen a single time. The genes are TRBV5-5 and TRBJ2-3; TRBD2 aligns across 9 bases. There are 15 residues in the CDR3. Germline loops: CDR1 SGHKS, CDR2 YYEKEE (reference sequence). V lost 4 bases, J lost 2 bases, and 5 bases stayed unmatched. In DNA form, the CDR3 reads TGTGCCAGCAGCCCTCTAGCGGGGTACACAGATACGCAGTATTTT. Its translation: CASSPLAGYTDTQYF.

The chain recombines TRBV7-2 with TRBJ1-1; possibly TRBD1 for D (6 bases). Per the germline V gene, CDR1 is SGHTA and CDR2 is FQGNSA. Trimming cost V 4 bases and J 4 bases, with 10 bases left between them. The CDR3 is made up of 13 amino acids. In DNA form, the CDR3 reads TGTGCCAGCAGCTCACAGGGAGCCACTGAAGCTTTCTTT. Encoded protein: CASSSQGATEAFF.

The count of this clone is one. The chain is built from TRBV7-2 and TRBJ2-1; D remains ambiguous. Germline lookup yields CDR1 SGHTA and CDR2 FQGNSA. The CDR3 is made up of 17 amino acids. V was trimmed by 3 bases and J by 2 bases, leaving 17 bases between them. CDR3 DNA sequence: TGTGCCAGCAGCTTCCCTTCCCGTGGCAGTGCCTACAATGAGCAGTTCTTC. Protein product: CASSFPSRGSAYNEQFF.

CDR3 region: CATRGTANTGELFF. The CDR3 DNA reads as TGTGCCACTCGTGGGACAGCGAACACCGGGGAGCTGTTTTTT. V and J are TRBV24-1 and TRBJ2-2; the match to TRBD1 covers 7 bases. The CDR3 is made up of 14 amino acids. V lost 10 bases to trimming and J lost 0 bases; unmatched junction nucleotides: 4. The germline V gene encodes CDR1 KGHDR and CDR2 SFDVKD.

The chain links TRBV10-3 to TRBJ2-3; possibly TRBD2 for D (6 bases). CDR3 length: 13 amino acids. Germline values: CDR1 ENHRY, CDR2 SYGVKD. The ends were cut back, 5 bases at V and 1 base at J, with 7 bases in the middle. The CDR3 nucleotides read TGTGCCATCAGTACGGGGGGCACAGATACGCAGTATTTT. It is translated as CAISTGGTDTQYF.

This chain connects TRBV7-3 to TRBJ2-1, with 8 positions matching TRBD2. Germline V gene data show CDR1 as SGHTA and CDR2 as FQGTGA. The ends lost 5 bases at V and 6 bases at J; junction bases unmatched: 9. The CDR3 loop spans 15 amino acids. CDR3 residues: CASSNRGGPGNEQFF. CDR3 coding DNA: TGTGCCAGCAGCAACCGGGGGGGCCCAGGCAATGAGCAGTTCTTC.